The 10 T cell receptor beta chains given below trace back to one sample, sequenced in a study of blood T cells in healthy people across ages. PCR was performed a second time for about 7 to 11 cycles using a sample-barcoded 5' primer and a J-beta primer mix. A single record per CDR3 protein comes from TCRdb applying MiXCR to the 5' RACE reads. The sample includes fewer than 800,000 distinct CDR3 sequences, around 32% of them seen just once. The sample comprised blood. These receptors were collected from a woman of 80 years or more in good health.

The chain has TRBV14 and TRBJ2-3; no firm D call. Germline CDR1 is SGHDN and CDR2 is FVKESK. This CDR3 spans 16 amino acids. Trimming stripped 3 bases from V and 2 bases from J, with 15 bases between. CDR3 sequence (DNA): TGTGCCAGCAGCCAGGGTGCAGTGGCATTCACAGATACGCAGTATTTT. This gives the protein CASSQGAVAFTDTQYF.

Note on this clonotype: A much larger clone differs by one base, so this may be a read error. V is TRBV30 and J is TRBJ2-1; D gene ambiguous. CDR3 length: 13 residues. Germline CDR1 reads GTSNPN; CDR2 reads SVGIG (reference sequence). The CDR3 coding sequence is TGTGCCTGGAGTGTACAAAGGAGCAGTGAGCAGGTCTTC. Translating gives CAWSVQRSSEQVF. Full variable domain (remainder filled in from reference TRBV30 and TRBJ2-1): SQTIHQWPATLVQPVGSPLSLECTVEGTSNPNLYWYRQAAGRGLQLLFYSVGIGQISSEVPQNLSASRPQDRQFILSSKKLLLSDSGFYLCAWSVQRSSEQVFGPGTRLTVL.

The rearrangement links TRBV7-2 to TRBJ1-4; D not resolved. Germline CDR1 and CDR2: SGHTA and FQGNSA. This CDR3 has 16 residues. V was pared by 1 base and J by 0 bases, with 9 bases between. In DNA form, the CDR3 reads TGTGCCAGCAGCTTAGTAGGACCCTCAACTAATGAAAAACTGTTTTTT. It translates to CASSLVGPSTNEKLFF.

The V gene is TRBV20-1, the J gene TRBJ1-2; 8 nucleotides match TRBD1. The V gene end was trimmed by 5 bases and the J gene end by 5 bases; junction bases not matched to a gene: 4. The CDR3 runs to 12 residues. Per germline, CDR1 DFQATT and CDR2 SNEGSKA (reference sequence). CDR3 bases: TGCAGTGCTCCGACAGGGGCATATGGCTACACCTTC. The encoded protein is CSAPTGAYGYTF.

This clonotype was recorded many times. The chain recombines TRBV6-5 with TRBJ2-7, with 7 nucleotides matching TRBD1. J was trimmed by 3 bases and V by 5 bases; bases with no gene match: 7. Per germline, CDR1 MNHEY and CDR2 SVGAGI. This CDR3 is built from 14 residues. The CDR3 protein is CASSKTGLVYEQYF. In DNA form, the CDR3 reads TGTGCCAGCAGTAAGACAGGGTTAGTCTACGAGCAGTACTTC.

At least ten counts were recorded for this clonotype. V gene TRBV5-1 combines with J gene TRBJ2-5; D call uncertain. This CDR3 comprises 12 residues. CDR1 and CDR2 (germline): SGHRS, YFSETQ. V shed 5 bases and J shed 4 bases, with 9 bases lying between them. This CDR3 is CASSLNGETQYF. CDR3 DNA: TGCGCCAGCAGTCTGAATGGAGAGACCCAGTACTTC.

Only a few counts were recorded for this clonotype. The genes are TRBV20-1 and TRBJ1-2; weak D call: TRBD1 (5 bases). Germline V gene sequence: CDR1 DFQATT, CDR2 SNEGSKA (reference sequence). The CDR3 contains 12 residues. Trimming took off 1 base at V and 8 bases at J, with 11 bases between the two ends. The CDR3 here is CSARGAGTGYTF. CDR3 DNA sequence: TGCAGTGCTAGAGGGGCAGGGACCGGCTACACCTTC.

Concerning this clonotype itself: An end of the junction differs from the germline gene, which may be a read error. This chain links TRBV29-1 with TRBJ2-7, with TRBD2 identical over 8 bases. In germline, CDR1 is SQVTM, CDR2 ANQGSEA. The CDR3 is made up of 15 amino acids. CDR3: CNVRGGPTNSYEQYF. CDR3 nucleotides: TGCAACGTTCGGGGGGGACCTACCAATTCCTACGAGCAGTACTTC.

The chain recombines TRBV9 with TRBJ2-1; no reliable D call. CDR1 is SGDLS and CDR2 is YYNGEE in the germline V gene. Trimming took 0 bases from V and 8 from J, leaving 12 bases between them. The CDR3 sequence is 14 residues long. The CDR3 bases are TGTGCCAGCAGCGTAGTTGGAAGCTTCGATGAGCAGTTCTTC. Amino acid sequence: CASSVVGSFDEQFF.

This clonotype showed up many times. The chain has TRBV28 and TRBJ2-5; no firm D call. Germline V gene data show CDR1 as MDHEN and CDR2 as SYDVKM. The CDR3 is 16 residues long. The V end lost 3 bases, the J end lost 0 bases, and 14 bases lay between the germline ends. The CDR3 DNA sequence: TGTGCCAGCAGTTTCCGGACGATGATGTACCAAGAGACCCAGTACTTC. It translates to CASSFRTMMYQETQYF.